The 6 T cell receptor beta chains below were found in one sample sequenced in a study of T cells in women clearing cervical HPV infection. TCRdb's copy holds only in-frame clones and misses some; the assay was immunoSEQ multiplex PCR. The sample has 25,000 to 35,000 clones. Sequenced: blood buffy coat. The receptors come from a woman between 18 and 70 years old with a cervical HPV16 infection that either progressed to CIN3+ or cleared (not recorded which).

Remarks on this clone: The read finishes 3 residues shy of the CDR3 end, and the germline J gene is used to complete it. The V gene is TRBV6-2 or TRBV6-3, the J gene TRBJ2-1; no firm D call. The V and J ends lost 0 bases and 0 bases respectively, with 9 bases between them. This CDR3 comprises 16 residues. Germline V gene lookup returns CDR1 MNHEY and CDR2 SVGEGT. The CDR3 sequence: CASSYSGRSSYNEQFF. The sequenced CDR3 bases are TGTGCCAGCAGTTACTCTGGCAGAAGCTCCTACAATGAG.

As concerns this clone: The read halts 3 residues ahead of the CDR3 end, with the missing end drawn from the germline J gene. The chain couples TRBV5-6 to TRBJ1-2; perhaps TRBD1 as D (5 bases). CDR1 is SGHDT and CDR2 is YYEEEE in the germline V gene. V lost 4 bases and J lost 6, with 7 bases in between. The CDR3 consists of 11 residues. Here the CDR3 reads CASSRGDGYTF. CDR3 bases read: TGTGCCAGCAGCCGAGGGGATGGC.

A remark on this clone: Read coverage stops 3 residues before the CDR3 terminus; the germline J gene supplies the remainder. V usage is TRBV7-9 and J usage is TRBJ1-3; D remains unclear. This CDR3 is 12 amino acids long. Germline V gives CDR1 SEHNR, CDR2 FQNEAQ (reference sequence). The sequenced part of the CDR3 DNA is TGTGCCAGCAGCTTAGTTGCCCCAGCC. This encodes CASSLVAPA. The full CDR3 protein is CASSLVAPAIYF.

Points on this clone: The read terminates 3 residues before the CDR3 end, so the remaining end is supplied by the germline J gene. The J gene is TRBJ2-5, the V gene TRBV5-6; 9 positions match TRBD1. Trimming removed 5 bases from V and 4 bases from J; junction bases left unmatched: 6. This CDR3 has 14 residues. From germline, CDR1 is SGHDT and CDR2 YYEEEE. CDR3 DNA, as far as it was read: TGTGCCAGCAGTCGGGGACAGGGACGAGAGACC. It is translated as CASSRGQGRET. The complete CDR3 sequence is CASSRGQGRETQYF.

Concerning this clone itself: The sequence runs out 3 residues before the end of the CDR3; the remainder is reconstructed from the germline J gene. The rearrangement uses TRBV7-9 and TRBJ1-2, with D maybe TRBD1 (6 bases). This CDR3 region has 15 residues. The V end lost 0 bases, the J end lost 3 bases, and 11 bases lay between the germline ends. CDR1 SEHNR and CDR2 FQNEAQ come from the germline V gene (reference sequence). The sequenced part of the CDR3 DNA is TGTGCCAGCAGCTTAGCCGTGACAGGAGACTATGGC. Protein sequence: CASSLAVTGDYG. The whole CDR3 sequence is CASSLAVTGDYGYTF.

As for this clone: Sequencing ends 3 residues short of the CDR3 end; the germline J gene provides the rest. This chain links TRBV2 with TRBJ1-4; 7 nucleotides line up with TRBD1. V was pared by 4 bases and J by 0 bases, with 2 bases of the junction left unmatched. The CDR3 totals 15 residues. Germline CDR1 and CDR2: SNHLY and FYNNEI. The sequenced CDR3 bases are TGTGCCAGCAGTGGGACAGGAGCAACTAATGAAAAA. Protein product: CASSGTGATNEK. The CDR3 reads in full as CASSGTGATNEKLFF.